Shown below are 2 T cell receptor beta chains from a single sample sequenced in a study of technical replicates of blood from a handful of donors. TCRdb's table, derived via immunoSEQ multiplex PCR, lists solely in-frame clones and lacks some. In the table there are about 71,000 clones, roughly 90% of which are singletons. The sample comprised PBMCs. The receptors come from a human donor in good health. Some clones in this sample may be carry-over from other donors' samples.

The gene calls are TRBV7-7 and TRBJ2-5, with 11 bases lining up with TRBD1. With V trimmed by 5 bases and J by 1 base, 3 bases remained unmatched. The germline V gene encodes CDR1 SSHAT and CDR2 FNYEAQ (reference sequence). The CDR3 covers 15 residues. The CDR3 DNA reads TGTGCCAGCAGCACGGGACAGGGGGGCCAAGAGACCCAGTACTTC. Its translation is CASSTGQGGQETQYF.

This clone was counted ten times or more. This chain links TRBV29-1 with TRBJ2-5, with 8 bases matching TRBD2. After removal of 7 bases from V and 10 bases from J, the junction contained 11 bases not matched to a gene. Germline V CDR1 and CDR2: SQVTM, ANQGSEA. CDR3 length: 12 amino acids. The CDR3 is CSGAGGPFDQYF. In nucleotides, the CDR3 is TGCAGCGGGGCGGGAGGCCCTTTTGACCAGTACTTC.